A selection of T cell receptor beta chains follows, all from one sample in a study of beta chain features in type 1 diabetes. The data were produced by immunoSEQ multiplex PCR, yet TCRdb's version contains in-frame clones alone and is incomplete. Of about 340,000 clones listed, about 13% are singletons. Sequencing was done on a sample of naive CD4+ T cells from blood. The origin of the receptors is a woman aged 18-30 years with type 1 diabetes. CDR3s include the opening cysteine and the closing phenylalanine or tryptophan. The order of the fields is D gene, J gene, clone size, V gene, CDR3 protein, CDR3 DNA. A D gene is named only where the DNA matches it firmly. Not all rows give a size; the values are once, few, many and, for expanded clones, a class.

D gene: -
J gene: TRBJ2-1
clone size: few
V gene: TRBV6-5
CDR3 protein: CASSYSRINPNEQFF
CDR3 DNA: TGTGCCAGCAGTTACTCGAGAATTAATCCCAATGAGCAGTTCTTC

D gene: -
J gene: TRBJ1-2
clone size: few
V gene: TRBV5-1
CDR3 protein: CASNRDSNYGYTF
CDR3 DNA: TGCGCCAGCAACAGGGATTCTAACTATGGCTACACCTTC

D gene: TRBD2
J gene: TRBJ2-4
clone size: few
V gene: TRBV4-3
CDR3 protein: CASSPGRSIQYF
CDR3 DNA: TGCGCCAGCAGCCCCGGGAGGTCCATTCAGTACTTC

D gene: -
J gene: TRBJ1-1
clone size: -
V gene: TRBV2
CDR3 protein: CASSEAQGWTEAFF
CDR3 DNA: TGTGCCAGCAGTGAAGCGCAGGGGTGGACTGAAGCTTTCTTT

D gene: TRBD2
J gene: TRBJ2-5
clone size: -
V gene: TRBV5-4
CDR3 protein: CASSLGGGARGRETQYF
CDR3 DNA: TGTGCCAGCAGCTTGGGGGGCGGGGCGCGGGGGAGAGAGACCCAGTACTTC

D gene: -
J gene: TRBJ2-3
clone size: -
V gene: TRBV18
CDR3 protein: CASSPADTDTQYF
CDR3 DNA: TGTGCCAGCTCACCGGCCGATACAGATACGCAGTATTTT

D gene: -
J gene: TRBJ1-4
clone size: -
V gene: TRBV4-1
CDR3 protein: CASSRVNEKLFF
CDR3 DNA: TGCGCCAGCAGCCGAGTTAATGAAAAACTGTTTTTT

D gene: TRBD2
J gene: TRBJ2-7
clone size: -
V gene: TRBV30
CDR3 protein: CAWSLRGGLNYEQYF
CDR3 DNA: TGTGCCTGGAGTCTTCGCGGGGGGCTAAACTACGAGCAGTACTTC

D gene: -
J gene: TRBJ1-5
clone size: few
V gene: TRBV29-1
CDR3 protein: CSVGDNGVNQPQHF
CDR3 DNA: TGCAGCGTGGGGGACAACGGGGTCAATCAGCCCCAGCATTTT

D gene: TRBD2
J gene: TRBJ2-5
clone size: -
V gene: TRBV6-6
CDR3 protein: CASSPGLAGSETQYF
CDR3 DNA: TGTGCCAGCAGTCCCGGGCTAGCGGGATCTGAGACCCAGTACTTC

D gene: -
J gene: TRBJ2-2
clone size: -
V gene: TRBV7-9
CDR3 protein: CASSQRTENTGELFF
CDR3 DNA: TGTGCCAGCAGTCAAAGGACAGAGAACACCGGGGAGCTGTTTTTT

D gene: -
J gene: TRBJ2-7
clone size: -
V gene: TRBV28
CDR3 protein: CASRGSSSYEQYF
CDR3 DNA: TGTGCCAGCCGAGGCAGCAGCTCCTACGAGCAGTACTTC

D gene: TRBD1
J gene: TRBJ1-1
clone size: few
V gene: TRBV7-9
CDR3 protein: CAVETGGVSEAFF
CDR3 DNA: TGTGCCGTAGAGACAGGGGGCGTCTCTGAAGCTTTCTTT

D gene: -
J gene: TRBJ2-1
clone size: -
V gene: TRBV30
CDR3 protein: CAWRVPGSYNEQFF
CDR3 DNA: TGTGCCTGGAGGGTCCCGGGCTCCTACAATGAGCAGTTCTTC

D gene: -
J gene: TRBJ2-5
clone size: few
V gene: TRBV30
CDR3 protein: CAWSGGSVETQYF
CDR3 DNA: TGTGCCTGGAGTGGTGGGAGTGTGGAGACCCAGTACTTC

D gene: TRBD2
J gene: TRBJ2-1
clone size: few
V gene: TRBV7-9
CDR3 protein: CASSLGYRTSHNEQFF
CDR3 DNA: TGTGCCAGCAGCTTAGGGTACAGGACTAGTCACAATGAGCAGTTCTTC

D gene: TRBD1
J gene: TRBJ2-7
clone size: few
V gene: TRBV18
CDR3 protein: CASSPALGQGSSYEQYF
CDR3 DNA: TGTGCCAGCTCACCGGCGCTGGGACAGGGAAGCTCCTACGAGCAGTACTTC

D gene: TRBD1
J gene: TRBJ1-4
clone size: -
V gene: TRBV27
CDR3 protein: CASSLRTGFEKLFF
CDR3 DNA: TGTGCCAGCAGTTTGCGGACAGGGTTCGAGAAACTGTTTTTT

D gene: -
J gene: TRBJ2-7
clone size: -
V gene: TRBV2
CDR3 protein: CASSDGTSRYF
CDR3 DNA: TGTGCCAGCAGCGACGGGACTTCGCGGTACTTC

D gene: TRBD1
J gene: TRBJ1-1
clone size: few
V gene: TRBV7-9
CDR3 protein: CASSPQGGLTEAFF
CDR3 DNA: TGTGCCAGCAGCCCTCAGGGGGGTCTCACTGAAGCTTTCTTT

D gene: -
J gene: TRBJ2-7
clone size: -
V gene: TRBV28
CDR3 protein: CASSSLRGQYF
CDR3 DNA: TGTGCCAGCAGTTCTCTGCGGGGGCAGTACTTC

D gene: TRBD1
J gene: TRBJ1-1
clone size: -
V gene: TRBV7-8
CDR3 protein: CASTRQGVSKWAFF
CDR3 DNA: TGTGCCAGCACCCGACAGGGAGTGTCGAAGTGGGCTTTCTTT

D gene: -
J gene: TRBJ2-4
clone size: few
V gene: TRBV19
CDR3 protein: CASSTPTIGRGAKNIQYF
CDR3 DNA: TGTGCCAGTAGTACTCCAACAATAGGGCGCGGGGCCAAAAACATTCAGTACTTC

D gene: TRBD2
J gene: TRBJ2-3
clone size: few
V gene: TRBV7-9
CDR3 protein: CASSLVGTSGNTQYF
CDR3 DNA: TGTGCCAGCAGCTTAGTCGGGACTAGCGGGAATACGCAGTATTTT

D gene: TRBD1
J gene: TRBJ1-1
clone size: -
V gene: TRBV18
CDR3 protein: CASSPVTGVNTEAFF
CDR3 DNA: TGTGCCAGCTCACCCGTGACAGGGGTGAACACTGAAGCTTTCTTT

D gene: TRBD2
J gene: TRBJ2-2
clone size: few
V gene: TRBV18
CDR3 protein: CASSPPGLGGGELFF
CDR3 DNA: TGTGCCAGCTCACCACCTGGACTAGGTGGCGGGGAGCTGTTTTTT

D gene: -
J gene: TRBJ1-3
clone size: few
V gene: TRBV5-6
CDR3 protein: CASSFSGTPGNTIYF
CDR3 DNA: TGTGCCAGCAGCTTTTCCGGGACACCTGGAAACACCATATATTTT

D gene: TRBD1
J gene: TRBJ2-5
clone size: few
V gene: TRBV27
CDR3 protein: CASSYRGRETQYF
CDR3 DNA: TGTGCCAGCAGTTACAGGGGGCGAGAGACCCAGTACTTC

D gene: TRBD1
J gene: TRBJ1-2
clone size: -
V gene: TRBV7-9
CDR3 protein: CASSSRQGNYGYTF
CDR3 DNA: TGTGCCAGCAGCTCCCGACAGGGTAACTATGGCTACACCTTC

D gene: -
J gene: TRBJ1-1
clone size: few
V gene: TRBV28
CDR3 protein: CATEESGVEAFF
CDR3 DNA: TGTGCCACCGAGGAATCTGGCGTCGAAGCTTTCTTT

D gene: -
J gene: TRBJ1-5
clone size: -
V gene: TRBV19
CDR3 protein: CASSSPGVSNQPQHF
CDR3 DNA: TGTGCCAGTAGTTCCCCAGGGGTGAGCAATCAGCCCCAGCATTTT

D gene: TRBD2
J gene: TRBJ2-3
clone size: -
V gene: TRBV4-3
CDR3 protein: CASSRVPGLVADTQYF
CDR3 DNA: TGCGCCAGCAGTCGAGTTCCGGGACTAGTCGCAGATACGCAGTATTTT

D gene: TRBD1
J gene: TRBJ2-5
clone size: -
V gene: TRBV28
CDR3 protein: CASSLTGAETQYF
CDR3 DNA: TGTGCCAGCAGTTTAACAGGGGCAGAGACCCAGTACTTC

D gene: -
J gene: TRBJ2-3
clone size: -
V gene: TRBV29-1
CDR3 protein: CSVTNPDTQYF
CDR3 DNA: TGCAGCGTTACAAACCCCGATACGCAGTATTTT

D gene: TRBD1
J gene: TRBJ1-1
clone size: -
V gene: TRBV14
CDR3 protein: CASSQDVRGDTEAFF
CDR3 DNA: TGTGCCAGCAGCCAAGATGTCAGGGGGGACACTGAAGCTTTCTTT

D gene: TRBD1
J gene: TRBJ1-4
clone size: -
V gene: TRBV4-1
CDR3 protein: CASSQEGTGLNEKLFF
CDR3 DNA: TGCGCCAGCAGCCAAGAGGGGACAGGGCTAAATGAAAAACTGTTTTTT

D gene: -
J gene: TRBJ2-2
clone size: once
V gene: TRBV5-1
CDR3 protein: CASTFVRPNTGELFF
CDR3 DNA: TGCGCCAGCACCTTCGTGCGGCCTAACACCGGGGAGCTGTTTTTT

D gene: TRBD1
J gene: TRBJ1-1
clone size: few
V gene: TRBV11-2
CDR3 protein: CASTRGLETEAFF
CDR3 DNA: TGTGCCAGCACCAGGGGGCTGGAAACTGAAGCTTTCTTT

D gene: TRBD2
J gene: TRBJ2-4
clone size: -
V gene: TRBV19
CDR3 protein: CASQASGRNIQYF
CDR3 DNA: TGTGCCAGTCAGGCTAGCGGGAGGAACATTCAGTACTTC

D gene: TRBD1
J gene: TRBJ1-2
clone size: few
V gene: TRBV2
CDR3 protein: CATTQGQFYGYTF
CDR3 DNA: TGTGCCACCACCCAGGGACAGTTCTATGGCTACACCTTC

D gene: -
J gene: TRBJ2-1
clone size: -
V gene: TRBV5-6
CDR3 protein: CASSWARDTRYYEQFF
CDR3 DNA: TGTGCCAGCAGTTGGGCGAGGGACACCCGATACTATGAGCAGTTCTTC

D gene: TRBD2
J gene: TRBJ2-1
clone size: few
V gene: TRBV18
CDR3 protein: CASSPSTSGSSYNEQFF
CDR3 DNA: TGTGCCAGCTCACCCTCGACTAGCGGGAGCTCCTACAATGAGCAGTTCTTC

D gene: TRBD1
J gene: TRBJ1-1
clone size: -
V gene: TRBV7-2
CDR3 protein: CASSRQGSTEAFF
CDR3 DNA: TGTGCCAGCAGCAGACAGGGATCCACTGAAGCTTTCTTT

D gene: TRBD1
J gene: TRBJ2-2
clone size: few
V gene: TRBV5-1
CDR3 protein: CASSDRTGDTGELFF
CDR3 DNA: TGCGCCAGCAGCGACCGGACAGGGGACACCGGGGAGCTGTTTTTT

D gene: TRBD2
J gene: TRBJ2-5
clone size: few
V gene: TRBV7-9
CDR3 protein: CASSLGLAGAAQETQYF
CDR3 DNA: TGTGCCAGCAGCTTAGGGCTAGCGGGAGCGGCCCAAGAGACCCAGTACTTC

D gene: -
J gene: TRBJ2-5
clone size: -
V gene: TRBV2
CDR3 protein: CASRGLETQYF
CDR3 DNA: TGTGCCAGCAGGGGCCTAGAGACCCAGTACTTC

D gene: -
J gene: TRBJ1-2
clone size: few
V gene: TRBV25-1
CDR3 protein: CASSTLDINYGYTF
CDR3 DNA: TGTGCCAGCAGTACCTTGGACATAAACTATGGCTACACCTTC

D gene: -
J gene: TRBJ2-7
clone size: -
V gene: TRBV10-2
CDR3 protein: CASGAGRYEQYF
CDR3 DNA: TGCGCCAGCGGGGCAGGGCGCTACGAGCAGTACTTC

D gene: TRBD1
J gene: TRBJ1-2
clone size: -
V gene: TRBV7-9
CDR3 protein: CASSAGDRLNYGYTF
CDR3 DNA: TGTGCCAGCAGCGCAGGGGACAGGCTTAACTATGGCTACACCTTC

D gene: TRBD1
J gene: TRBJ1-1
clone size: -
V gene: TRBV28
CDR3 protein: CASSPRTGGHTEAFF
CDR3 DNA: TGTGCCAGCAGCCCTCGGACAGGGGGACACACTGAAGCTTTCTTT

D gene: TRBD2
J gene: TRBJ2-2
clone size: few
V gene: TRBV4-3
CDR3 protein: CASSQEQTSGWNTGELFF
CDR3 DNA: TGCGCCAGCAGCCAAGAACAGACTAGCGGGTGGAACACCGGGGAGCTGTTTTTT